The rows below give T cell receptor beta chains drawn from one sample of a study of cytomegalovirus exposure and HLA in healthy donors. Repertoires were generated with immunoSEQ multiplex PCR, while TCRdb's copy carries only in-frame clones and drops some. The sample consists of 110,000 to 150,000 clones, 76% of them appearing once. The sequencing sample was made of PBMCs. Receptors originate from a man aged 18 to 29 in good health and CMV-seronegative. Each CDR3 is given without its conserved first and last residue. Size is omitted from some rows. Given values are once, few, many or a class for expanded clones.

ASSPRTGSNYGYT,13,.,TRBJ1-2,TRBV6-5
ASSLGLAGEGDTQY,14,.,TRBJ2-3,TRBV5-6
ASSIRLAGVPGTYNEQF,17,once,TRBJ2-1,TRBV5-1
ASSPWDRGRHYGYT,14,.,TRBJ1-2,TRBV5-1
ASSRQGTRNTGELF,14,.,TRBJ2-2,TRBV19
ASRPGTMNTGELF,13,.,TRBJ2-2,TRBV19
ASSSPGQGPGELF,13,.,TRBJ2-2,TRBV28
ASSSRGDEKLF,11,.,TRBJ1-4,TRBV27
ASSLGTAGDTQY,12,once,TRBJ2-3,TRBV4-1
AWSVTRNSPLH,11,.,TRBJ1-6,TRBV30
ASSFGDTPGDEQF,13,.,TRBJ2-1,TRBV7-9
ATSRSRAGGAYNEQF,15,.,TRBJ2-1,TRBV15
ASSHPGGERLAGGPADTQY,19,.,TRBJ2-3,TRBV4-2
ASSGEATDTQY,11,.,TRBJ2-3,TRBV6-6